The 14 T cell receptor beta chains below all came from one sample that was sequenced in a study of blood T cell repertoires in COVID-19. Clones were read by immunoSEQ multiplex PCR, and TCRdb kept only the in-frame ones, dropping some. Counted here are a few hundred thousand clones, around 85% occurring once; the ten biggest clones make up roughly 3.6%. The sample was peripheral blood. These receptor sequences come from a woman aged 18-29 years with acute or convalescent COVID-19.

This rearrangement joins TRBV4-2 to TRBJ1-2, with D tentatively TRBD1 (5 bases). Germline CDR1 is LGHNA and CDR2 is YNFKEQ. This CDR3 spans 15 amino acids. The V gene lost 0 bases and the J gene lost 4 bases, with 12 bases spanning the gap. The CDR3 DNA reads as TGTGCCAGCAGCCAAGACCCAGGGAGGTCCTATGGCTACACCTTC. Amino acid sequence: CASSQDPGRSYGYTF.

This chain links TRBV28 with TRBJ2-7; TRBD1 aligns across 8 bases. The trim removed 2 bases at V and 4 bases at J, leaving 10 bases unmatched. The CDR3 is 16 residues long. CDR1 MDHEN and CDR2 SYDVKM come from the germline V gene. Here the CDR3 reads CASSLILGQGRYEQYF. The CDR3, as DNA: TGTGCCAGCAGTTTAATACTCGGACAGGGAAGGTACGAGCAGTACTTC.

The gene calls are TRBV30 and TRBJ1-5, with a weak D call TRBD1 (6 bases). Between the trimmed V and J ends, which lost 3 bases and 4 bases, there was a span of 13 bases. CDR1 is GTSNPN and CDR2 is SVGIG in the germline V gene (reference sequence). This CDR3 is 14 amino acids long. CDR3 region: CAWSGLGANQPQHF. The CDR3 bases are TGTGCCTGGAGCGGACTGGGGGCTAATCAGCCCCAGCATTTT.

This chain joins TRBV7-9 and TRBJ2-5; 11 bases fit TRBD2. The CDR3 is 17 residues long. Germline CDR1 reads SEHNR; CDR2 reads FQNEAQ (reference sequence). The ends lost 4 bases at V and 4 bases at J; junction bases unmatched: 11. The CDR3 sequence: CASSSSHSGRALETQYF. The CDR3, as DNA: TGTGCCAGCAGCTCTAGTCATAGCGGGAGGGCCTTAGAGACCCAGTACTTC. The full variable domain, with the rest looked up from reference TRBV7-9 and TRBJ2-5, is DTGVSQNPRHKITKRGQNVTFRCDPISEHNRLYWYRQTLGQGPEFLTYFQNEAQLEKSRLLSDRFSAERPKGSFSTLEIQRTEQGDSAMYLCASSSSHSGRALETQYFGPGTRLLVL.

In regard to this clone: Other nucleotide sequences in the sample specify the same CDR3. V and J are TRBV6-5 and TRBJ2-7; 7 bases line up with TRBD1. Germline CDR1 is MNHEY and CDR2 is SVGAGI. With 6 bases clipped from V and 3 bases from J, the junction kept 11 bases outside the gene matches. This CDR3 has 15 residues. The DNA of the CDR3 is TGTGCCAGCAGGGTAAGGGACAGCTCTTACTACGAGCAGTACTTC. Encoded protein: CASRVRDSSYYEQYF.

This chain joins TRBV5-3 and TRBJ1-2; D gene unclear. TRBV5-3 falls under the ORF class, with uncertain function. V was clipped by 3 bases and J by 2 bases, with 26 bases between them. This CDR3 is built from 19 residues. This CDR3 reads CARSSIFDRLRDSNYGYTF. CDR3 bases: TGTGCCAGAAGCTCAATCTTCGATCGGTTGAGGGATTCAAACTATGGCTACACCTTC.

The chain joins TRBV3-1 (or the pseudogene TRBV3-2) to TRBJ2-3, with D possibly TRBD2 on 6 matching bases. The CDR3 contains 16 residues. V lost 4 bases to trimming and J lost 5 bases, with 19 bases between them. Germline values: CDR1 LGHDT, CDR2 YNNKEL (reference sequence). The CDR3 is CASSLTGAGWGDTQYF. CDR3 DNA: TGTGCCAGCAGCCTAACTGGGGCGGGGTGGGGAGATACGCAGTATTTT.

The CDR3 bases are TGTGCCAGCAGGGACCAGGGGGCCGAAAACATTCAGTACTTC. This encodes CASRDQGAENIQYF. The J gene is TRBJ2-4, the V gene TRBV28; 8 positions agree with TRBD1. The CDR3 has 14 amino acids. Unmatched junction bases numbered 6, after V lost 6 bases and J lost 5 bases. Per germline, CDR1 MDHEN and CDR2 SYDVKM.

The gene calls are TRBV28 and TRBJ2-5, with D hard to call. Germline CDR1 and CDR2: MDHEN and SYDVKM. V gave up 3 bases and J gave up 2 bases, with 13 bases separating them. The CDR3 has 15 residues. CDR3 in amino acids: CASSFWADDQETQYF. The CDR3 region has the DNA TGTGCCAGCAGTTTTTGGGCAGACGATCAAGAGACCCAGTACTTC.

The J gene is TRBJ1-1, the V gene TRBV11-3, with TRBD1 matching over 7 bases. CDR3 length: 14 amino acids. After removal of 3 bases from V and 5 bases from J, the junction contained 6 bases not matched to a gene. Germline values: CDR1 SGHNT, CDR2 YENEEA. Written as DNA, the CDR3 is TGTGCCAGCAGCTTGCCCAGGGGGAATACTGAAGCTTTCTTT. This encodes CASSLPRGNTEAFF.

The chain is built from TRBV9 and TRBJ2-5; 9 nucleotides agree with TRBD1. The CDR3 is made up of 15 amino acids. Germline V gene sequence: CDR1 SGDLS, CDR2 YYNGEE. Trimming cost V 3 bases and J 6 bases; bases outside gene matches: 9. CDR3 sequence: CASSAPGQGLKTQYF. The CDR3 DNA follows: TGTGCCAGCAGCGCACCGGGACAGGGTTTGAAGACCCAGTACTTC.

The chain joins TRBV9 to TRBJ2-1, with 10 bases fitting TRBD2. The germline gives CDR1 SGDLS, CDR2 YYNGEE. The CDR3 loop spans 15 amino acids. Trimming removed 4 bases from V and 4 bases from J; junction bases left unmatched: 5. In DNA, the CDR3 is TGTGCCAGCAGCCCGACTAGCGGGTTTTACAATGAGCAGTTCTTC. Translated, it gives CASSPTSGFYNEQFF.

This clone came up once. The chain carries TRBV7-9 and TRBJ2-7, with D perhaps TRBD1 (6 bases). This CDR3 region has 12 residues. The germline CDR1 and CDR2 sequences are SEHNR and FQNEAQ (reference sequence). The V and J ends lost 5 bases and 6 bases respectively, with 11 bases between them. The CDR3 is CASSPQGGEQYF. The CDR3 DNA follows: TGTGCCAGCAGCCCCCAAGGGGGCGAGCAGTACTTC.

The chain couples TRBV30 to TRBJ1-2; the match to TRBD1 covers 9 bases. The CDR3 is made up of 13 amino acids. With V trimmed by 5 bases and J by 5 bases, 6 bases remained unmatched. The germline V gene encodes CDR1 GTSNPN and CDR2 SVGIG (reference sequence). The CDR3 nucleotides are TGTGCCTGGGATGGGACAGGGAGTTATGGCTACACCTTC. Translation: CAWDGTGSYGYTF.